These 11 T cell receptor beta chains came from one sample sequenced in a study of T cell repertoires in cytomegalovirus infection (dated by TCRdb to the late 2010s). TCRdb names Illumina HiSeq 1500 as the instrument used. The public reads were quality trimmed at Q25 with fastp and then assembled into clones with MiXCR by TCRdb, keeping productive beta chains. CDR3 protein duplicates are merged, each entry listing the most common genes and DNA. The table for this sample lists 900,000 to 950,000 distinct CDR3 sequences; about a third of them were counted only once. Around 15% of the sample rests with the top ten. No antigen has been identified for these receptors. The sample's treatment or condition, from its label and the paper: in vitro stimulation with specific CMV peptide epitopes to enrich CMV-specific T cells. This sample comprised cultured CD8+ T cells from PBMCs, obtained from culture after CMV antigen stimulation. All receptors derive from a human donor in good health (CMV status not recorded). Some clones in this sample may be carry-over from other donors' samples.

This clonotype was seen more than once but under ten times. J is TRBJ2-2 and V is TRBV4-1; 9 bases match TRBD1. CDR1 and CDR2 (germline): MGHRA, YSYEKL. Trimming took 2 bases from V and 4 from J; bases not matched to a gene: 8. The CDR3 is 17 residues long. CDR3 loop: CASSQSHGTGPTGELFF. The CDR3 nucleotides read TGCGCCAGCAGCCAATCTCACGGGACAGGGCCCACCGGGGAGCTGTTTTTT.

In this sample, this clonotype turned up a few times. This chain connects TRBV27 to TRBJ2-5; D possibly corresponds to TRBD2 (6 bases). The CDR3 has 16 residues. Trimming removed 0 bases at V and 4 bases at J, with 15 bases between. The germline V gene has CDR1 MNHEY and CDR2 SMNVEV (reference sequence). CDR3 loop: CASSLSLGGRTETQYF. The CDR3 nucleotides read TGTGCCAGCAGTTTATCGCTGGGAGGACGGACAGAGACCCAGTACTTC.

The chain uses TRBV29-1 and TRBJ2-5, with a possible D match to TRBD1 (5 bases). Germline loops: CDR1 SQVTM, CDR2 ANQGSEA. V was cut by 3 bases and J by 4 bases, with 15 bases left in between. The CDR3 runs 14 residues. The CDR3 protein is CSVEFAGLAETQYF. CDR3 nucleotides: TGCAGCGTTGAGTTCGCAGGGCTCGCAGAGACCCAGTACTTC.

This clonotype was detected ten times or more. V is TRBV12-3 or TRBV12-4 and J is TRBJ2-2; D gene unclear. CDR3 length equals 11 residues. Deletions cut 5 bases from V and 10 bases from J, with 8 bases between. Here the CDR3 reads CASSPGLELFF. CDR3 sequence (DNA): TGTGCCAGCAGTCCTGGGTTGGAGCTGTTTTTT.

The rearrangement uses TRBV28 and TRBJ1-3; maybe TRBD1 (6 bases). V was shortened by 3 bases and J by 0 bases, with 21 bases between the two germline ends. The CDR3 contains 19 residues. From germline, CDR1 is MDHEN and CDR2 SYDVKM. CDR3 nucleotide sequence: TGTGCCAGCAGTTTTTTGTGGGACACGACCGTAAGCTCTGGAAACACCATATATTTT. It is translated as CASSFLWDTTVSSGNTIYF.

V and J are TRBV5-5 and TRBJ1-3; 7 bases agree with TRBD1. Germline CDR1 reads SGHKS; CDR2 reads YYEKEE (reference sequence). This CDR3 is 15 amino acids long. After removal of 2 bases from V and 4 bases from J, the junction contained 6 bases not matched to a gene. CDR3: CASSFPGTEGNTIYF. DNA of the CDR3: TGTGCCAGCAGCTTTCCCGGGACAGAAGGAAACACCATATATTTT.

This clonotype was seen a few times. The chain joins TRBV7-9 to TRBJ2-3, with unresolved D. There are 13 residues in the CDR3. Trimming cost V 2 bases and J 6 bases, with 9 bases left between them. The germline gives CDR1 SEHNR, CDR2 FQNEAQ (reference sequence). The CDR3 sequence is CASSLSNRDTQYF. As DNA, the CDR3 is TGTGCCAGCAGCTTAAGTAACCGGGATACGCAGTATTTT. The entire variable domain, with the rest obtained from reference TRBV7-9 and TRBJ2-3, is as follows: DTGVSQNPRHKITKRGQNVTFRCDPISEHNRLYWYRQTLGQGPEFLTYFQNEAQLEKSRLLSDRFSAERPKGSFSTLEIQRTEQGDSAMYLCASSLSNRDTQYFGPGTRLTVL.

In DNA form, the CDR3 reads TGTGCCAGCAGTAACACCGGGACCTTGGGAGAGACCCAGTACTTC. It translates to CASSNTGTLGETQYF. J is TRBJ2-5 and V is TRBV12-3 or TRBV12-4, with D perhaps TRBD1 or TRBD2 (5 bases each). Trimming shortened V by 5 bases and J by 4 bases, and 17 bases separated the two germline ends. The CDR3 is 15 residues long.

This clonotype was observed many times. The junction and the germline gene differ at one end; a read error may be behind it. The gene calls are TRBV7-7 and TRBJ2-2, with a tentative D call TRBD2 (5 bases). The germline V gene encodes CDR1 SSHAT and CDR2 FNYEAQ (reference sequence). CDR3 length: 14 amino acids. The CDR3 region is CASSYAGGTGELFF. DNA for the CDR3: TGTGCTAGCAGTTATGCAGGAGGCACCGGGGAGCTGTTTTTT.

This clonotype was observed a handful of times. CDR3 DNA sequence: TGTGCCAGCAGCTTATACGGGTGGAACACTGAAGCTTTCTTT. As protein: CASSLYGWNTEAFF. The J gene is TRBJ1-1, the V gene TRBV7-2; unclear D gene. The CDR3 loop spans 14 amino acids. Germline V gene data show CDR1 as SGHTA and CDR2 as FQGNSA. V lost 2 bases to trimming and J lost 1 base, with 8 bases between them.

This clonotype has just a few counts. CDR3 region: CASVGGSGRTEAFF. The DNA for the CDR3 is TGTGCCAGTGTCGGAGGCTCCGGCAGGACTGAAGCTTTCTTT. This rearrangement joins TRBV2 to TRBJ1-1; D ambiguous. V lost 9 bases and J lost 5, with 19 bases in between. Germline V gene lookup returns CDR1 SNHLY and CDR2 FYNNEI. The CDR3 has 14 amino acids.